A selection of T cell receptor beta chains follows, all from one sample in a study of blood T cell repertoires in COVID-19. Assay used: immunoSEQ multiplex PCR; TCRdb lists only in-frame clones, some missing. The table lists about 190,000 clones, 75% to 90% of them singletons, with approximately 6.2% in the top ten. What was sequenced was peripheral blood. The source is a woman between 35 and 50 years old with acute or convalescent COVID-19. The CDR3 runs from the conserved cysteine through the conserved F or W. The order of the fields is D gene, J gene, clone size, V gene, CDR3 protein, CDR3 DNA. The D gene is left open where the match is weak. Size tells how often a clone was seen (once, few, many) or the class of an expanded clone, and some rows leave it out.

d_call: .
j_call: TRBJ1-4
clone_size: .
v_call: TRBV7-9
cdr3_aa: CASSLGRAEKLFF
cdr3_nt: TGTGCCAGCAGCTTAGGTCGAGCTGAAAAACTGTTTTTT

d_call: .
j_call: TRBJ2-2
clone_size: .
v_call: TRBV28
cdr3_aa: CASSLIVGGANTGELFF
cdr3_nt: TGTGCCAGCAGTTTAATTGTAGGCGGGGCGAACACCGGGGAGCTGTTTTTT

d_call: .
j_call: TRBJ1-2
clone_size: .
v_call: TRBV5-5
cdr3_aa: CASSLQGWVNYGYTF
cdr3_nt: TGTGCCAGCAGCTTACAGGGATGGGTTAACTATGGCTACACCTTC

d_call: .
j_call: TRBJ2-3
clone_size: .
v_call: TRBV2
cdr3_aa: CASRQDTDTQYF
cdr3_nt: TGTGCCAGCCGACAGGACACAGATACGCAGTATTTT

d_call: .
j_call: TRBJ2-7
clone_size: many
v_call: TRBV6-1
cdr3_aa: CASSEADKNYEQYF
cdr3_nt: TGTGCCAGCAGTGAAGCGGACAAGAACTACGAGCAGTACTTC

d_call: TRBD2
j_call: TRBJ2-7
clone_size: .
v_call: TRBV2
cdr3_aa: CASELAGGPNEQYF
cdr3_nt: TGTGCCAGCGAACTAGCGGGAGGGCCCAACGAGCAGTACTTC

d_call: TRBD1
j_call: TRBJ1-3
clone_size: .
v_call: TRBV7-2
cdr3_aa: CASSLIDRGTPYF
cdr3_nt: TGTGCCAGCAGCTTGATAGACAGGGGGACGCCATATTTT

d_call: .
j_call: TRBJ1-4
clone_size: few
v_call: TRBV6-4
cdr3_aa: CASSASGGANEKLFF
cdr3_nt: TGTGCCAGCAGTGCTTCGGGTGGAGCTAATGAAAAACTGTTTTTT

d_call: .
j_call: TRBJ2-5
clone_size: once
v_call: TRBV30
cdr3_aa: CAWSVLGGGETQYF
cdr3_nt: TGTGCCTGGAGTGTACTGGGGGGTGGAGAGACCCAGTACTTC

d_call: .
j_call: TRBJ2-7
clone_size: .
v_call: TRBV7-7
cdr3_aa: CASSPTAGAYEQYF
cdr3_nt: TGTGCCAGCAGCCCAACGGCCGGGGCCTACGAGCAGTACTTC

d_call: .
j_call: TRBJ2-1
clone_size: few
v_call: TRBV4-1
cdr3_aa: CASSQPRDRDNEQFF
cdr3_nt: TGCGCCAGCAGCCAACCGCGGGACAGAGACAATGAGCAGTTCTTC

d_call: .
j_call: TRBJ2-1
clone_size: .
v_call: TRBV11-3
cdr3_aa: CASNHRWPYNEQFF
cdr3_nt: TGTGCCAGCAACCACAGGTGGCCCTACAATGAGCAGTTCTTC

d_call: TRBD2
j_call: TRBJ2-5
clone_size: .
v_call: TRBV2
cdr3_aa: CASRGTSGALRGTQYF
cdr3_nt: TGTGCCAGCAGAGGGACTAGCGGGGCCCTCCGGGGGACCCAGTACTTC

d_call: TRBD1
j_call: TRBJ1-5
clone_size: once
v_call: TRBV19
cdr3_aa: CASSSVGQGRQPQHF
cdr3_nt: TGTGCCAGTAGCTCTGTGGGACAGGGGCGTCAGCCCCAGCATTTT

d_call: .
j_call: TRBJ1-2
clone_size: few
v_call: TRBV18
cdr3_aa: CASSRDTNYGYTF
cdr3_nt: TGTGCCAGCTCACGGGACACTAACTATGGCTACACCTTC

d_call: TRBD1
j_call: TRBJ1-3
clone_size: once
v_call: TRBV25-1
cdr3_aa: CASRGTGGSGNTIYF
cdr3_nt: TGTGCCAGCAGGGGCACAGGGGGCTCTGGAAACACCATATATTTT

d_call: .
j_call: TRBJ2-5
clone_size: .
v_call: TRBV29-1
cdr3_aa: CSVSGGQYQETQYF
cdr3_nt: TGCAGCGTATCGGGGGGCCAGTACCAAGAGACCCAGTACTTC

d_call: TRBD1
j_call: TRBJ1-5
clone_size: .
v_call: TRBV5-1
cdr3_aa: CASSLGVTGGNQPQHF
cdr3_nt: TGCGCCAGCAGCTTGGGAGTTACAGGGGGGAATCAGCCCCAGCATTTT

d_call: .
j_call: TRBJ2-2
clone_size: .
v_call: TRBV3-1/TRBV3-2
cdr3_aa: CASPRCQGKAGELFF
cdr3_nt: TGTGCCAGCCCCCGGTGTCAGGGTAAGGCCGGGGAGCTGTTTTTT

d_call: TRBD1
j_call: TRBJ2-1
clone_size: .
v_call: TRBV4-1
cdr3_aa: CASSPGQGREQFF
cdr3_nt: TGCGCCAGCAGCCCGGGACAGGGGCGGGAGCAGTTCTTC

d_call: TRBD1
j_call: TRBJ2-5
clone_size: .
v_call: TRBV28
cdr3_aa: CACSDDRVGWETQYF
cdr3_nt: TGTGCCTGCTCCGACGACAGGGTCGGTTGGGAGACCCAGTACTTC

d_call: .
j_call: TRBJ1-6
clone_size: many
v_call: TRBV5-1
cdr3_aa: CASSLGLHNSPLHF
cdr3_nt: TGCGCCAGCAGCTTAGGACTACATAATTCACCCCTCCACTTT

d_call: TRBD1
j_call: TRBJ1-3
clone_size: .
v_call: TRBV29-1
cdr3_aa: CSAAGTEGNTIYF
cdr3_nt: TGCAGCGCCGCCGGGACAGAGGGAAACACCATATATTTT

d_call: TRBD2
j_call: TRBJ2-1
clone_size: .
v_call: TRBV11-2
cdr3_aa: CASSLDRADSGGSYNEQFF
cdr3_nt: TGTGCCAGCAGCTTAGATCGCGCCGACAGCGGGGGGTCCTACAATGAGCAGTTCTTC

d_call: TRBD1
j_call: TRBJ2-7
clone_size: many
v_call: TRBV25-1
cdr3_aa: CASTPGTAYEQYF
cdr3_nt: TGTGCCAGCACTCCCGGGACAGCCTACGAGCAGTACTTC

d_call: .
j_call: TRBJ2-1
clone_size: .
v_call: TRBV4-2
cdr3_aa: CASSQDISAINEQFF
cdr3_nt: TGTGCCAGCAGCCAAGACATTAGCGCGATCAATGAGCAGTTCTTC

d_call: TRBD1
j_call: TRBJ1-3
clone_size: .
v_call: TRBV3-1/TRBV3-2
cdr3_aa: CASSQQGAGNTIYF
cdr3_nt: TGTGCCAGCAGCCAACAGGGGGCGGGAAACACCATATATTTT

d_call: TRBD1
j_call: TRBJ1-6
clone_size: .
v_call: TRBV5-1
cdr3_aa: CASSVRDRGRSPLHF
cdr3_nt: TGCGCCAGCAGCGTCCGGGACAGGGGTCGATCACCCCTCCACTTT

d_call: TRBD1
j_call: TRBJ1-5
clone_size: once
v_call: TRBV4-1
cdr3_aa: CASSRGGQAINQPQHF
cdr3_nt: TGCGCCAGCAGCCGGGGGGGACAGGCAATCAATCAGCCCCAGCATTTT

d_call: .
j_call: TRBJ2-7
clone_size: .
v_call: TRBV4-1
cdr3_aa: CASSHSVLETEQYF
cdr3_nt: TGCGCCAGCAGCCACTCTGTTTTAGAAACCGAGCAGTACTTC

d_call: TRBD1
j_call: TRBJ1-2
clone_size: .
v_call: TRBV27
cdr3_aa: CASRLQGADRGGYTF
cdr3_nt: TGTGCCAGCAGATTACAGGGGGCGGACCGGGGTGGCTACACCTTC

d_call: .
j_call: TRBJ2-2
clone_size: .
v_call: TRBV18
cdr3_aa: CASSRRGGSDTGELFF
cdr3_nt: TGTGCCAGCTCGCGCAGGGGCGGGAGTGACACCGGGGAGCTGTTTTTT

d_call: .
j_call: TRBJ2-2
clone_size: .
v_call: TRBV2
cdr3_aa: CASSELYDSGELFF
cdr3_nt: TGTGCCAGCAGTGAACTATATGATAGCGGGGAGCTGTTTTTT

d_call: .
j_call: TRBJ1-4
clone_size: .
v_call: TRBV7-2
cdr3_aa: CASSQRAAGGSNEKLFF
cdr3_nt: TGTGCCAGCAGCCAGCGGGCGGCCGGGGGATCTAATGAAAAACTGTTTTTT

d_call: TRBD2
j_call: TRBJ2-7
clone_size: .
v_call: TRBV30
cdr3_aa: CARTSGRFGSYEQYF
cdr3_nt: TGTGCCCGGACTAGCGGGAGGTTTGGGTCCTACGAGCAGTACTTC

d_call: TRBD1
j_call: TRBJ1-1
clone_size: .
v_call: TRBV28
cdr3_aa: CASSVGTVKPMNTEAFF
cdr3_nt: TGTGCCAGCAGCGTAGGGACAGTAAAACCCATGAACACTGAAGCTTTCTTT

d_call: .
j_call: TRBJ1-1
clone_size: .
v_call: TRBV6-5
cdr3_aa: CASSYGSTEAFF
cdr3_nt: TGTGCCAGCAGTTACGGCAGCACTGAAGCTTTCTTT

d_call: .
j_call: TRBJ2-2
clone_size: once
v_call: TRBV27
cdr3_aa: CASSLRGTPVGELFF
cdr3_nt: TGTGCCAGCAGTTTACGGGGAACCCCGGTCGGGGAGCTGTTTTTT

d_call: TRBD1
j_call: TRBJ1-1
clone_size: once
v_call: TRBV29-1
cdr3_aa: CSVGAGGNTEAFF
cdr3_nt: TGCAGCGTTGGGGCAGGGGGTAACACTGAAGCTTTCTTT

d_call: .
j_call: TRBJ1-1
clone_size: .
v_call: TRBV11-3
cdr3_aa: CASSLDRNTEAFF
cdr3_nt: TGTGCCAGCAGCTTGGACAGGAACACTGAAGCTTTCTTT

d_call: TRBD1
j_call: TRBJ2-7
clone_size: .
v_call: TRBV28
cdr3_aa: CASTDLHRGVNEQYF
cdr3_nt: TGTGCCAGCACCGACCTCCACAGGGGAGTCAACGAGCAGTACTTC

d_call: .
j_call: TRBJ2-7
clone_size: many
v_call: TRBV9
cdr3_aa: CASSVRDSTYEQYF
cdr3_nt: TGTGCCAGCAGCGTGAGGGATAGCACCTACGAGCAGTACTTC

d_call: .
j_call: TRBJ1-6
clone_size: .
v_call: TRBV5-6
cdr3_aa: CASSRLRDANSPLHF
cdr3_nt: TGTGCCAGCAGCCGCCTTCGGGATGCCAATTCACCCCTCCACTTT

d_call: TRBD1
j_call: TRBJ1-2
clone_size: once
v_call: TRBV5-1
cdr3_aa: CASRDTGTGHNYGYTF
cdr3_nt: TGCGCCAGCAGAGATACCGGGACAGGGCATAACTATGGCTACACCTTC

d_call: .
j_call: TRBJ1-3
clone_size: .
v_call: TRBV9
cdr3_aa: CASSVGASGNTIYF
cdr3_nt: TGTGCCAGCAGCGTAGGGGCCTCTGGAAACACCATATATTTT

d_call: .
j_call: TRBJ2-7
clone_size: .
v_call: TRBV5-4
cdr3_aa: CASSLNSAGLNAYEQYF
cdr3_nt: TGTGCCAGCAGCTTGAATTCCGCGGGACTGAACGCCTACGAGCAGTACTTC

d_call: .
j_call: TRBJ2-7
clone_size: .
v_call: TRBV3-1/TRBV3-2
cdr3_aa: CASSQAGYEQYF
cdr3_nt: TGTGCCAGCAGCCAAGCGGGATACGAGCAGTACTTC

d_call: TRBD1
j_call: TRBJ1-2
clone_size: .
v_call: TRBV28
cdr3_aa: CASCRFGQGTYGYTF
cdr3_nt: TGTGCCAGCTGTCGATTCGGACAGGGGACCTATGGCTACACCTTC

d_call: .
j_call: TRBJ2-7
clone_size: .
v_call: TRBV5-1
cdr3_aa: CASSSALTEHYEQYF
cdr3_nt: TGCGCCAGCAGCTCCGCGTTGACAGAACACTACGAGCAGTACTTC

d_call: .
j_call: TRBJ1-1
clone_size: few
v_call: TRBV19
cdr3_aa: CASSIMADTEAFF
cdr3_nt: TGTGCCAGTAGTATCATGGCGGACACTGAAGCTTTCTTT

d_call: .
j_call: TRBJ2-1
clone_size: .
v_call: TRBV19
cdr3_aa: CASMVGGDEQFF
cdr3_nt: TGTGCCAGTATGGTAGGGGGTGATGAGCAGTTCTTC

d_call: .
j_call: TRBJ2-5
clone_size: once
v_call: TRBV19
cdr3_aa: CASSLQAVYHLQETQYF
cdr3_nt: TGTGCCAGTAGTCTCCAGGCAGTTTATCACCTCCAAGAGACCCAGTACTTC

d_call: TRBD1
j_call: TRBJ2-7
clone_size: few
v_call: TRBV7-8
cdr3_aa: CASSPQQGPSYEQYF
cdr3_nt: TGTGCCAGCAGCCCTCAACAGGGGCCTTCCTACGAGCAGTACTTC